Listed here are 21 T cell receptor beta chains from one sample, sequenced in a study of patients and donors after allogeneic stem cell transplantation. TCRdb fed the RT-PCR reads into MiXCR, producing one record per CDR3 protein. Of hundreds of thousands of distinct CDR3 sequences listed, 16% were seen once; the top ten hold 7.2%. Specimen: blood, either unsorted or a sorted T cell fraction (not recorded which). All receptors derive from a human donor who was either an allogeneic HSCT recipient or a stem cell or donor lymphocyte infusion donor (not recorded which). It is not recorded whose cells these are; they may come from a transplant donor.

This clonotype was seen a few times. The V and J genes are TRBV7-9 and TRBJ2-7; possibly TRBD2 for D (6 bases). Trimming took 3 bases from V and 6 from J, leaving 9 bases between them. The CDR3 runs 12 residues. CDR1 and CDR2 (germline): SEHNR, FQNEAQ (reference sequence). The CDR3 DNA sequence: TGTGCCAGCAGCTTGGAGGGGCTCGAGCAGTACTTC. Encoded protein: CASSLEGLEQYF.

A few counts support this clonotype. The DNA of the CDR3 is TGTGCCAGCAGCTCCGCCGACGGCACCTACGAGCAGTACTTC. It codes for CASSSADGTYEQYF. This sequence joins TRBV11-3 and TRBJ2-7; D call uncertain. The CDR3 totals 14 residues. Germline assignment: CDR1 SGHNT and CDR2 YENEEA. V gave up 4 bases and J gave up 2 bases, with 12 bases separating them.

The rearrangement uses TRBV11-3 and TRBJ2-7; D remains ambiguous. The germline CDR1 and CDR2 sequences are SGHNT and YENEEA. Trimming pared 5 bases from V and 5 bases from J, leaving 10 bases between. This CDR3 comprises 12 residues. The CDR3 DNA reads as TGTGCCAGCAGCGCCTTTCCTGACGAGCAGTACTTC. It translates to CASSAFPDEQYF.

V gene TRBV12-3 or TRBV12-4 combines with J gene TRBJ1-5, with D hard to call. This CDR3 has 14 residues. V gave up 7 bases and J gave up 0 bases, with 10 bases separating them. The CDR3 nucleotides read TGTGCCAGCAACGGAGCTTATAGCAATCAGCCCCAGCATTTT. Translated, it gives CASNGAYSNQPQHF.

This clonotype was picked up a small number of times. The rearrangement links TRBV6-5 to TRBJ1-1, with D uncertain. The V gene's germline CDR1 is MNHEY and CDR2 SVGAGI. CDR3 length: 14 residues. Between the trimmed V and J ends, which lost 4 bases and 5 bases, there was a span of 14 bases. The CDR3 DNA reads TGTGCCAGCAGTTTAACTCCGGGCGGGACTGAAGCTTTCTTT. It is translated as CASSLTPGGTEAFF.

This clonotype occurred a few times. This sequence joins TRBV6-1 and TRBJ2-7; 9 bases match TRBD2. CDR3 length equals 15 residues. With 4 bases clipped from V and 3 bases from J, the junction kept 7 bases outside the gene matches. From germline, CDR1 is MNHNS and CDR2 SASEGT. For the CDR3, the DNA is TGTGCCAGCAGTGTAGGGTGGACTAGCGACTACGAGCAGTACTTC. Its translation is CASSVGWTSDYEQYF.

This chain links TRBV6-5 with TRBJ2-3; TRBD2 matches 11 bases. V dropped 2 bases and J dropped 2; count of bases not matched to a gene: 6. The CDR3 is 17 amino acids. The germline V gene encodes CDR1 MNHEY and CDR2 SVGAGI. CDR3 in DNA: TGTGCCAGCAGTTACCCCCGACTAGCGGGGAACACAGATACGCAGTATTTT. Translated: CASSYPRLAGNTDTQYF.

This clonotype has at least ten counts. As DNA, the CDR3 is TGTGCCAGCAGCTTAGATTCTAGCACAGATACGCAGTATTTT. Translation: CASSLDSSTDTQYF. The chain combines TRBV7-8 with TRBJ2-3; no reliable D call. Trimming took 1 base from V and 0 from J, leaving 5 bases between them. Germline V gene data show CDR1 as SGHVS and CDR2 as FQNEAQ. The CDR3 extends over 14 amino acids.

This clonotype was detected only a few times. V is TRBV12-3 or TRBV12-4 and J is TRBJ2-3; D ambiguous. V was pared by 6 bases and J by 3 bases, with 10 bases between. This CDR3 region has 13 residues. The CDR3 protein is CASSLALTDTQYF. CDR3 DNA sequence: TGTGCCAGCAGCCTGGCCCTAACAGATACGCAGTATTTT.

The V and J genes are TRBV20-1 and TRBJ1-6; 7 nucleotides match TRBD1. Per the germline V gene, CDR1 is DFQATT and CDR2 is SNEGSKA (reference sequence). The CDR3 spans 14 residues. After removal of 3 bases from V and 10 bases from J, the junction contained 9 bases not matched to a gene. The CDR3 bases are TGCAGTGCTAGTCGACAGGGCGATCGGTCACCCCTCCACTTT. Its translation is CSASRQGDRSPLHF.

The chain couples TRBV12-3 or TRBV12-4 to TRBJ1-5, with 7 bases that match TRBD1. The CDR3 loop spans 15 amino acids. The V and J ends lost 4 bases and 1 base, in that order; junction bases with no gene match: 4. CDR3: CASSSTGWSNQPQHF. The CDR3, as DNA: TGTGCCAGCAGTTCGACAGGGTGGAGCAATCAGCCCCAGCATTTT.

This chain uses TRBV2 with TRBJ1-1; tentatively, D is TRBD1 (6 bases). Trimming shortened V by 7 bases and J by 0 bases, and 12 bases separated the two germline ends. CDR3 length equals 14 residues. Germline assignment: CDR1 SNHLY and CDR2 FYNNEI. CDR3 region: CASTTSGVNTEAFF. The CDR3 DNA reads as TGTGCCAGCACTACGTCAGGGGTGAACACTGAAGCTTTCTTT.

This clonotype was observed a handful of times. The genes are TRBV7-2 and TRBJ1-4; tentative D call: TRBD1 (6 bases). The CDR3 runs to 15 residues. V lost 1 base and J 5 bases, leaving 11 bases between the germline ends. Per the germline V gene, CDR1 is SGHTA and CDR2 is FQGNSA. In nucleotides, the CDR3 is TGTGCCAGCAGCTTAGAAGGGACATCGAATGAAAAACTGTTTTTT. Translated: CASSLEGTSNEKLFF. Combining the CDR3 with reference TRBV7-2 and TRBJ1-4 gives the whole variable domain GAGVSQSPSNKVTEKGKDVELRCDPISGHTALYWYRQSLGQGLEFLIYFQGNSAPDKSGLPSDRFSAERTGGSVSTLTIQRTQQEDSAVYLCASSLEGTSNEKLFFGSGTQLSVL.

The chain recombines TRBV7-3 with TRBJ2-1; the match to TRBD1 covers 10 bases. This CDR3 has 14 amino acids. Germline trimming cut 3 bases from V and 9 bases from J; bases unmatched to any gene: 5. Germline-derived CDR1 and CDR2 are SGHTA and FQGTGA. CDR3 in amino acids: CASSFGQGETEQFF. CDR3 nucleotides: TGTGCCAGCAGCTTCGGACAGGGGGAGACTGAGCAGTTCTTC.

This clonotype was picked up a small number of times. V usage is TRBV5-1 and J usage is TRBJ2-3, with D perhaps matching TRBD1 (5 bases). The ends were cut back, 4 bases at V and 2 bases at J, with 23 bases in the middle. Germline CDR1 SGHRS, CDR2 YFSETQ. The CDR3 loop spans 18 amino acids. The CDR3 loop is CASSPLKVTRVNTDTQYF. The CDR3 DNA follows: TGCGCCAGCAGCCCACTCAAGGTAACCAGGGTTAACACAGATACGCAGTATTTT.

CDR3 DNA sequence: TGTGCCAGCAGCTTACCCCCGGACAATGAGCAGTTCTTC. Residues: CASSLPPDNEQFF. The chain has TRBV7-8 and TRBJ2-1; D call uncertain. The germline V and J ends were trimmed by 2 bases and 5 bases, with 7 bases remaining between them. The CDR3 loop spans 13 amino acids. The germline V gene has CDR1 SGHVS and CDR2 FQNEAQ.

The chain is built from TRBV7-2 and TRBJ1-6; weak D call: TRBD1 (5 bases). The germline CDR1 and CDR2 sequences are SGHTA and FQGNSA. The CDR3 has 14 residues. Trimming removed 5 bases from V and 9 bases from J, with 14 bases in between. CDR3 DNA: TGTGCCAGCAGCCCCTGGGGGAGAGGTTCACCCCTCCACTTT. This codes for CASSPWGRGSPLHF.

The chain employs TRBV7-2 and TRBJ2-2; the D gene is possibly TRBD2 (5 bases). Per the germline V gene, CDR1 is SGHTA and CDR2 is FQGNSA. The germline V and J ends were trimmed by 1 base and 5 bases, with 8 bases remaining between them. The CDR3 contains 14 residues. The CDR3 coding sequence is TGTGCCAGCAGCTTAGGTAGACTAACCGGGGAGCTGTTTTTT. Translating it yields CASSLGRLTGELFF.

At least ten counts were recorded for this clonotype. The chain couples TRBV14 to TRBJ1-1, with D unresolved. This CDR3 is built from 13 residues. The germline V and J ends were trimmed by 1 base and 10 bases, with 13 bases remaining between them. In germline, CDR1 is SGHDN, CDR2 FVKESK. The CDR3 coding sequence is TGTGCCAGCAGCCAAGCAGGCGGTACCGGAGCTTTCTTT. This sequence encodes CASSQAGGTGAFF. The full variable domain, completed using reference TRBV14 and TRBJ1-1, is EAGVTQFPSHSVIEKGQTVTLRCDPISGHDNLYWYRRVMGKEIKFLLHFVKESKQDESGMPNNRFLAERTGGTYSTLKVQPAELEDSGVYFCASSQAGGTGAFFGQGTRLTVV.

This clonotype was seen only a few times. The V and J genes are TRBV3-1 and TRBJ2-3; perhaps D is TRBD1 or TRBD2 (5 bases each). This CDR3 has 17 residues. V lost 0 bases and J 1 base, leaving 14 bases between the germline ends. Looked up from germline, CDR1 is LGHDT and CDR2 is YNNKEL (reference sequence). CDR3 region: CASSQEGLRGRTDTQYF. The CDR3 bases are TGTGCCAGCAGCCAAGAAGGGTTACGGGGACGCACAGATACGCAGTATTTT.

The chain couples TRBV5-4 to TRBJ2-3; TRBD1 matches 8 bases. CDR3 size: 16 residues. CDR1 is SGHNT, CDR2 YYREEE, per germline (reference sequence). With 2 bases clipped from V and 3 bases from J, the junction kept 8 bases outside the gene matches. CDR3 in amino acids: CASSLPDRGLTDTQYF. In DNA form, the CDR3 reads TGTGCCAGCAGCTTACCCGACAGGGGCTTAACAGATACGCAGTATTTT.